This is a list of T cell receptor beta chains from one sample in a study of CD8+ T cells in alopecia areata. Sequencing was performed with immunoSEQ multiplex PCR; in TCRdb, only in-frame clones are kept and a portion is missing. The sample includes roughly 100,000 clones, 85% to 90% of them seen just once. The input for sequencing was CD8+ T cells sorted from blood, taken at roughly week 30, from a patient treated with tofacitinib. These receptors were collected from a human donor with alopecia areata. Both conserved end residues are part of each CDR3. Each record gives: V gene, clone size, D gene, J gene, CDR3 protein, CDR3 DNA. D genes are given only for firm matches. A clone size is listed for some rows: how often the clone was seen (once, few, many), or a class if it is expanded.

V: TRBV29-1; size: -; D: -; J: TRBJ1-1; CDR3: CSVMVAEAFF; DNA: TGCAGCGTTATGGTGGCTGAAGCTTTCTTT
V: TRBV5-1; size: -; D: -; J: TRBJ2-7; CDR3: CASSSRDGTRTYEQYF; DNA: TGCGCCAGCAGCTCCCGGGACGGGACCCGAACCTACGAGCAGTACTTC
V: TRBV10-3; size: few; D: TRBD2; J: TRBJ2-1; CDR3: CAISESWTSGAYNEQFF; DNA: TGTGCCATCAGTGAGTCGTGGACTAGCGGGGCCTACAATGAGCAGTTCTTC
V: TRBV5-6; size: -; D: TRBD2; J: TRBJ2-2; CDR3: CASSFFERELAEGELFF; DNA: TGTGCCAGCAGCTTCTTCGAGCGGGAGCTAGCAGAGGGGGAGCTGTTTTTT
V: TRBV15; size: -; D: -; J: TRBJ1-4; CDR3: CATSRIRATNEKLFF; DNA: TGTGCCACCAGCAGGATTAGGGCAACTAATGAAAAACTGTTTTTT
V: TRBV7-9; size: once; D: -; J: TRBJ2-7; CDR3: CASSLGREQYF; DNA: TGTGCCAGCAGCTTAGGTCGCGAGCAGTACTTC
V: TRBV4-1; size: -; D: -; J: TRBJ2-5; CDR3: CASSQELALETQYF; DNA: TGCGCCAGCAGCCAAGAGCTCGCGTTGGAGACCCAGTACTTC
V: TRBV5-1; size: few; D: TRBD1; J: TRBJ2-7; CDR3: CASSKGQGLYEQYF; DNA: TGCGCCAGCAGTAAGGGACAGGGCTTATACGAGCAGTACTTC
V: TRBV30; size: once; D: -; J: TRBJ1-1; CDR3: CAWSTGITEAFF; DNA: TGTGCCTGGAGTACAGGGATCACTGAAGCTTTCTTT
V: TRBV11-1; size: -; D: -; J: TRBJ2-5; CDR3: CASSFRPRERRRETQYF; DNA: TGTGCCAGCAGCTTCCGGCCCCGGGAGCGACGTCGCGAGACCCAGTACTTC
V: TRBV7-3; size: once; D: -; J: TRBJ2-2; CDR3: CASSLFSTGELFF; DNA: TGTGCCAGCAGCTTATTTAGCACCGGGGAGCTGTTTTTT
V: TRBV7-6; size: -; D: TRBD1; J: TRBJ2-7; CDR3: CASSLGSGGTPYEQYF; DNA: TGTGCCAGCAGCTTAGGGTCAGGGGGCACCCCCTACGAGCAGTACTTC
V: TRBV10-1; size: -; D: TRBD1; J: TRBJ2-2; CDR3: CASSGSARQGRTGELFF; DNA: TGCGCCAGCAGTGGGTCCGCTAGACAGGGCCGCACCGGGGAGCTGTTTTTT
V: TRBV5-4; size: -; D: -; J: TRBJ2-1; CDR3: CASSLGGRGVNEQFF; DNA: TGTGCCAGCAGCTTGGGGGGTAGAGGTGTCAATGAGCAGTTCTTC
V: TRBV27; size: -; D: -; J: TRBJ2-7; CDR3: CASSSAGNTYEQYF; DNA: TGTGCCAGCAGTTCCGCCGGGAATACCTACGAGCAGTACTTC
V: TRBV5-4; size: -; D: -; J: TRBJ2-1; CDR3: CASSSDTDNEQFF; DNA: TGTGCCAGCAGCTCAGACACAGACAATGAGCAGTTCTTC
V: TRBV15; size: -; D: -; J: TRBJ2-7; CDR3: CATTQDRTYEQYF; DNA: TGTGCCACCACCCAGGACAGAACCTACGAGCAGTACTTC
V: TRBV2; size: -; D: -; J: TRBJ2-7; CDR3: CASRAGHLSYEQYF; DNA: TGTGCCAGCAGGGCCGGACACTTATCCTACGAGCAGTACTTC
V: TRBV7-9; size: -; D: -; J: TRBJ2-3; CDR3: CASSLVRRGTDTQYF; DNA: TGTGCCAGCAGCTTAGTACGGAGAGGCACAGATACGCAGTATTTT
V: TRBV6-5; size: -; D: -; J: TRBJ1-4; CDR3: CASRSGQPTNEKLFF; DNA: TGTGCCAGCAGATCTGGACAGCCAACTAATGAAAAACTGTTTTTT
V: TRBV14; size: few; D: TRBD1; J: TRBJ2-4; CDR3: CASSQDLGQGSELAKNIQYF; DNA: TGTGCCAGCAGCCAAGATTTAGGACAGGGCTCCGAGCTAGCCAAAAACATTCAGTACTTC
V: TRBV5-6; size: -; D: -; J: TRBJ1-2; CDR3: CASSLAGSDGYTF; DNA: TGTGCCAGCAGCTTGGCGGGGTCTGATGGCTACACCTTC
V: TRBV4-1; size: few; D: -; J: TRBJ1-4; CDR3: CASKGQGSEKLFF; DNA: TGCGCCAGCAAGGGCCAGGGGAGTGAAAAACTGTTTTTT
V: TRBV7-9; size: -; D: -; J: TRBJ2-7; CDR3: CASTPSQGTAEYEQYF; DNA: TGTGCCAGCACCCCTAGTCAGGGGACTGCGGAGTACGAGCAGTACTTC
V: TRBV6-5; size: -; D: -; J: TRBJ2-3; CDR3: CASSYGGATDTQYF; DNA: TGTGCCAGCAGTTACGGCGGTGCGACAGATACGCAGTATTTT
V: TRBV30; size: -; D: TRBD2; J: TRBJ2-7; CDR3: CAWSYSGSNEQYF; DNA: TGTGCCTGGAGTTATAGCGGGAGTAACGAGCAGTACTTC
V: TRBV7-9; size: few; D: -; J: TRBJ2-7; CDR3: CASSSDGLFHEQYF; DNA: TGTGCCAGCAGCTCGGATGGGTTATTTCACGAGCAGTACTTC
V: TRBV5-4; size: few; D: -; J: TRBJ2-5; CDR3: CASSVLGQGQETQYF; DNA: TGTGCCAGCAGCGTCCTTGGGCAGGGCCAAGAGACCCAGTACTTC
V: TRBV7-6; size: once; D: TRBD1; J: TRBJ2-3; CDR3: CASSLDRGFADTQYF; DNA: TGTGCCAGCAGCTTAGACAGGGGGTTCGCAGATACGCAGTATTTT
V: TRBV4-3; size: -; D: -; J: TRBJ2-7; CDR3: CASSPLYTYEQYF; DNA: TGCGCCAGCAGCCCCCTCTACACGTACGAGCAGTACTTC
V: TRBV5-6; size: -; D: -; J: TRBJ2-7; CDR3: CASSLRFEQYF; DNA: TGTGCCAGCAGCTTGCGTTTCGAGCAGTACTTC
V: TRBV5-1; size: -; D: TRBD1; J: TRBJ2-3; CDR3: CASSLGQGPVDTQYF; DNA: TGCGCCAGCAGCTTGGGACAGGGTCCAGTAGATACGCAGTATTTT
V: TRBV28; size: once; D: -; J: TRBJ2-3; CDR3: CASTWSGTQYF; DNA: TGTGCCAGCACCTGGTCGGGTACGCAGTATTTT
V: TRBV7-2; size: -; D: TRBD2; J: TRBJ2-3; CDR3: CASSITSGTTDTQYF; DNA: TGTGCCAGCAGCATCACTAGCGGGACCACAGATACGCAGTATTTT
V: TRBV15; size: -; D: TRBD1; J: TRBJ1-2; CDR3: CATSSALDRGAYGYTF; DNA: TGTGCCACCAGCAGTGCCCTAGACAGGGGGGCCTATGGCTACACCTTC
V: TRBV29-1; size: -; D: -; J: TRBJ2-1; CDR3: CSVDSRSASSYNEQFF; DNA: TGCAGCGTTGACAGCCGATCGGCAAGCTCCTACAATGAGCAGTTCTTC
V: TRBV7-3; size: -; D: -; J: TRBJ2-3; CDR3: CASSLTGLADTQYF; DNA: TGTGCCAGCAGCTTAACCGGACTCGCAGATACGCAGTATTTT
V: TRBV27; size: -; D: -; J: TRBJ2-2; CDR3: CASSLFNAGELFF; DNA: TGTGCCAGCAGTTTGTTTAACGCCGGGGAGCTGTTTTTT
V: TRBV29-1; size: few; D: TRBD2; J: TRBJ2-1; CDR3: CSVNGLAGGYNEQFF; DNA: TGCAGCGTTAACGGACTGGCGGGGGGATACAATGAGCAGTTCTTC
V: TRBV7-9; size: -; D: TRBD2; J: TRBJ2-7; CDR3: CASSSRDAGVFPGYEQYF; DNA: TGTGCCAGCAGCTCGCGGGATGCGGGAGTGTTTCCTGGGTACGAGCAGTACTTC
V: TRBV27; size: -; D: -; J: TRBJ1-1; CDR3: CASSPSEGRLRGTEAFF; DNA: TGTGCCAGCAGTCCATCCGAGGGGCGGCTGAGGGGCACTGAAGCTTTCTTT
V: TRBV19; size: -; D: -; J: TRBJ2-3; CDR3: CASTQERAITDTQYF; DNA: TGTGCCAGTACCCAAGAGCGAGCTATCACAGATACGCAGTATTTT
V: TRBV6-1; size: -; D: -; J: TRBJ2-6; CDR3: CASSAGTGANVLTF; DNA: TGTGCCAGCAGTGCAGGGACTGGGGCCAACGTCCTGACTTTC
V: TRBV2; size: -; D: TRBD2; J: TRBJ2-3; CDR3: CASSPAGGQTDTQYF; DNA: TGTGCCAGCAGTCCAGCGGGGGGCCAAACAGATACGCAGTATTTT
V: TRBV29-1; size: -; D: TRBD1; J: TRBJ2-7; CDR3: CSAEETGRHEQYF; DNA: TGCAGCGCCGAGGAGACAGGGCGGCACGAGCAGTACTTC
V: TRBV2; size: once; D: -; J: TRBJ2-7; CDR3: CASSEAAEHF; DNA: TGTGCCAGCAGTGAAGCCGCGGAACACTTC
V: TRBV7-9; size: -; D: TRBD2; J: TRBJ2-3; CDR3: CASSPRTSGSGVTQYF; DNA: TGTGCCAGCAGCCCAAGGACTAGCGGGAGCGGAGTCACGCAGTATTTT
V: TRBV7-9; size: few; D: -; J: TRBJ2-7; CDR3: CASSGAYSRGEQYEQYF; DNA: TGTGCCAGCAGCGGAGCCTATTCGAGGGGGGAGCAATACGAGCAGTACTTC
V: TRBV13; size: -; D: -; J: TRBJ1-1; CDR3: CASSLPGDTEAFF; DNA: TGTGCCAGCAGCTTACCTGGGGACACTGAAGCTTTCTTT
V: TRBV9; size: -; D: TRBD1; J: TRBJ1-1; CDR3: CASSAIQGEAFF; DNA: TGTGCCAGCAGCGCGATACAGGGGGAAGCTTTCTTT
V: TRBV5-1; size: -; D: -; J: TRBJ2-7; CDR3: CASTGLREEQYF; DNA: TGCGCCAGCACCGGCTTGCGCGAGGAGCAGTACTTC
V: TRBV2; size: -; D: -; J: TRBJ2-3; CDR3: CASSEMGQGADTQYF; DNA: TGTGCCAGCAGTGAAATGGGGCAGGGTGCAGATACGCAGTATTTT
V: TRBV19; size: -; D: -; J: TRBJ2-2; CDR3: CASSIYGGDTGELFF; DNA: TGTGCCAGTAGTATCTACGGGGGCGACACCGGGGAGCTGTTTTTT
V: TRBV19; size: -; D: TRBD1; J: TRBJ2-3; CDR3: CASWTGGARTQYF; DNA: TGTGCCAGCTGGACAGGGGGCGCGCGTACGCAGTATTTT
V: TRBV29-1; size: -; D: TRBD2; J: TRBJ2-2; CDR3: CSAPGLAGGRAGELFF; DNA: TGCAGCGCCCCCGGACTAGCGGGGGGGCGGGCCGGGGAGCTGTTTTTT
V: TRBV27; size: -; D: -; J: TRBJ2-2; CDR3: CASSADPRMNTGELFF; DNA: TGTGCCAGCAGTGCCGACCCCAGAATGAACACCGGGGAGCTGTTTTTT
V: TRBV7-2; size: -; D: -; J: TRBJ2-3; CDR3: CASSFGTTSTDTQYF; DNA: TGTGCCAGCAGCTTCGGGACAACTAGCACAGATACGCAGTATTTT